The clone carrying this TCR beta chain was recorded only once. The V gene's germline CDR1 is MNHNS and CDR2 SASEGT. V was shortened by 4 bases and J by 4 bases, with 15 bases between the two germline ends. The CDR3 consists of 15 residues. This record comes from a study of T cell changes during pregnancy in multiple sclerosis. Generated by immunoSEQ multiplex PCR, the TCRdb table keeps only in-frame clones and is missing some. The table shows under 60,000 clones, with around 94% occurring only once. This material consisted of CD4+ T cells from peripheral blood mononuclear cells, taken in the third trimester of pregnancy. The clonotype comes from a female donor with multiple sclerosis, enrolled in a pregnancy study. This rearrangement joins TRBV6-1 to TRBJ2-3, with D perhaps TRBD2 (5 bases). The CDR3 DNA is TGTGCCAGCAGTGGCGACTACCAACCTCCAGATACGCAGTATTTT. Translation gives CASSGDYQPPDTQYF.